A single sample gave rise to the 7 T cell receptor beta chains below, sequenced in a study of blood T cell repertoires in COVID-19. Method: immunoSEQ multiplex PCR; TCRdb's copy keeps in-frame clones and lacks some. The sample lists about 70,000 clones, about 83% occurring once. Sequenced material: peripheral blood. All receptors derive from a man under 40 with COVID-19, enrolled during active disease.

J is TRBJ1-1 and V is TRBV25-1; tentative D call: TRBD1 (5 bases). CDR1 is MGHDK and CDR2 is SYGVNS in the germline V gene. V was trimmed by 7 bases and J by 7 bases, leaving 22 bases between them. The CDR3 has 15 amino acids. The CDR3 DNA is TGTGCCAGCATTGATATTGGAGGGAGGGGAGTTGAAGCTTTCTTT. This sequence encodes CASIDIGGRGVEAFF.

This clone was observed a handful of times. The chain combines TRBV5-5 with TRBJ2-7; a weak D match, TRBD2 (6 bases). V lost 5 bases, J lost 3 bases, and 24 bases lay in between. The germline gives CDR1 SGHKS, CDR2 YYEKEE (reference sequence). The CDR3 runs to 17 residues. The CDR3 here is CASSWGWGAGTGYEQYF. The CDR3 bases are TGTGCCAGCAGTTGGGGGTGGGGCGCGGGAACGGGCTACGAGCAGTACTTC. The full variable domain, its missing parts supplied by reference TRBV5-5 and TRBJ2-7, is DAGVTQSPTHLIKTRGQQVTLRCSPISGHKSVSWYQQVLGQGPQFIFQYYEKEERGRGNFPDRFSARQFPNYSSELNVNALLLGDSALYLCASSWGWGAGTGYEQYFGPGTRLTVT.

The chain is built from TRBV19 and TRBJ2-7; D possibly corresponds to TRBD1 (6 bases). V was cut by 1 base and J by 4 bases, with 17 bases left in between. The CDR3 is made up of 16 amino acids. Germline CDR1 is LNHDA and CDR2 is SQIVND (reference sequence). In DNA, the CDR3 is TGTGCCAGTAGTATAGCCGGACAGACCCCTGCGTACGAGCAGTACTTC. This codes for CASSIAGQTPAYEQYF.

The rearrangement joins TRBV6-5 to TRBJ1-2, with no clear D. Germline loops: CDR1 MNHEY, CDR2 SVGAGI. The length of the CDR3 is 14 residues. Trimming cost V 4 bases and J 4 bases, with 13 bases left between them. The CDR3 is CASSSPFGAYGYTF. The CDR3 DNA reads as TGTGCCAGCAGTTCACCCTTCGGTGCCTATGGCTACACCTTC.

This clone was seen once. The J gene is TRBJ1-5, the V gene TRBV6-5; 9 positions match TRBD1. Germline V lookup: CDR1 MNHEY, CDR2 SVGAGI. CDR3 length equals 15 residues. After removal of 4 bases from V and 4 bases from J, the junction contained 5 bases not matched to a gene. Here the CDR3 reads CASSSSGTGNQPQHF. CDR3 nucleotide sequence: TGTGCCAGCAGTTCAAGCGGGACAGGGAATCAGCCCCAGCATTTT.

CDR3 residues: CASSTGLAGGETQYF. The CDR3 DNA reads TGTGCCAGCAGCACGGGACTAGCGGGAGGAGAGACCCAGTACTTC. V gene TRBV5-6 combines with J gene TRBJ2-5, with 15 bases matching TRBD2. Germline values: CDR1 SGHDT, CDR2 YYEEEE. Germline trimming cut 4 bases from V and 4 bases from J; bases unmatched to any gene: 2. The CDR3 has 15 residues.

This chain joins TRBV29-1 and TRBJ2-1, with 7 bases matching TRBD2. Germline V gene sequence: CDR1 SQVTM, CDR2 ANQGSEA. J was trimmed by 2 bases and V by 4 bases; bases with no gene match: 5. The CDR3 runs to 14 residues. Here the CDR3 DNA reads TGCAGCGTTGTCGGAGGGACTACCTACAATGAGCAGTTCTTC. Amino acids: CSVVGGTTYNEQFF.